This TCR beta chain was found in a study of shared clonotypes between healthy human individuals. Regarding the study as a whole: Compared with clonotypes that all four donors shared, non-shared clonotypes had lower generation probabilities. In general, naive subsets displayed greater estimated richness than memory subsets did.

Trimming left V 1 base short and J 5 bases short, with 8 bases between. Germline CDR1 is MGHRA and CDR2 is YSYEKL. The CDR3 totals 14 residues. The count of this clone is one. Its specificity is unknown. The method was immunoSEQ multiplex PCR; TCRdb's version includes in-frame clones alone and lacks a portion of them. The sample records about 2.1 million clones, more than 85% being singletons. Terminally differentiated effector memory CD45RA+ cells were excluded from the naive CD8 cells, which were CD45RO-negative and positively selected for CCR7. Adult Caucasians living in Nashville, Tennessee made up all of the donors.

The sequence came from a man between 18 and 29 years old in good health. Some clones in this sample may be carry-over from other donors' samples. Sequencing was done on a sample of naive CD8+ T cells from PBMCs. The rearrangement joins TRBV4-1 to TRBJ2-2, with D unresolved. CDR3 sequence (DNA): TGCGCCAGCAGCCAAGGCGCAGCTACCGGGGAGCTGTTTTTT. This encodes CASSQGAATGELFF.